Each of the 31 T cell receptor beta chains below was sequenced from the same sample in a study of cytomegalovirus exposure and HLA in healthy donors. In the PCR, 60 Vbeta and 13 Jbeta primers were used. The repertoire was sequenced with immunoSEQ multiplex PCR; TCRdb's copy has only in-frame clones and lacks some. The data contain 220,000 or so clones, about 74% of them seen just once; the ten biggest clones take up approximately 1.9%. The material sequenced was PBMCs. The source is a woman in her 30s in good health and CMV-seronegative.

The rearrangement joins TRBV7-9 to TRBJ1-6, with a weak D call TRBD1 (6 bases). The CDR3 runs to 15 residues. Trimming took off 7 bases at V and 8 bases at J, with 18 bases between the two ends. Looked up from germline, CDR1 is SEHNR and CDR2 is FQNEAQ (reference sequence). DNA of the CDR3: TGTGCCAGCACCTCATTAGCAGGGGCACATTCACCCCTCCACTTT. Translating it yields CASTSLAGAHSPLHF.

CDR3 bases: TGTGCCAGCAGCTCGGGACAGAACACTGAAGCTTTCTTT. Protein product: CASSSGQNTEAFF. The genes are TRBV9 and TRBJ1-1; D might be TRBD1 (6 bases). CDR3 length: 13 amino acids. In germline, CDR1 is SGDLS, CDR2 YYNGEE. Trimming removed 4 bases from V and 1 base from J, with 8 bases in between.

The V call is TRBV4-1, the J call TRBJ1-1, with TRBD1 as a possible D gene (6 bases). This CDR3 is built from 15 residues. Deletions cut 0 bases from V and 5 bases from J, with 13 bases between. Germline assignment: CDR1 MGHRA and CDR2 YSYEKL. The CDR3 DNA reads TGCGCCAGCAGCCAAGAAGGCGCGGGGGCGACTGAAGCTTTCTTT. This gives the protein CASSQEGAGATEAFF.

The rearrangement uses TRBV7-6 and TRBJ2-7; D is undetermined. Germline lookup yields CDR1 SGHVS and CDR2 FNYEAQ. The CDR3 spans 13 residues. V was shortened by 0 bases and J by 1 base, with 4 bases between the two germline ends. In DNA form, the CDR3 reads TGTGCCAGCAGCTTAGCCGGTTCCTACGAGCAGTACTTC. Translation gives CASSLAGSYEQYF.

The chain couples TRBV19 to TRBJ1-1, with a weak D call TRBD1 (5 bases). The germline V and J ends were trimmed by 7 bases and 0 bases, with 27 bases remaining between them. Germline CDR1 reads LNHDA; CDR2 reads SQIVND (reference sequence). The CDR3 runs to 19 residues. The CDR3 DNA reads TGTGCCAGTAAGTTCGCTGGTCGGGGGGTAGCTACGGTGAACACTGAAGCTTTCTTT. Its protein product is CASKFAGRGVATVNTEAFF.

This chain links TRBV28 with TRBJ2-5; TRBD2 aligns across 13 bases. The CDR3 is 17 residues long. Looked up from germline, CDR1 is MDHEN and CDR2 is SYDVKM. Trimming at V came to 10 bases and at J to 1 base, leaving 12 bases not matched to a gene. The CDR3 coding sequence is TGTGCCATTTCCCCCTATCGACTAGCGGGGGGCCAAGAGACCCAGTACTTC. As protein: CAISPYRLAGGQETQYF.

The chain carries TRBV11-2 and TRBJ1-2; a possible D gene is TRBD1 (6 bases). The V gene's germline CDR1 is SGHAT and CDR2 FQNNGV. Trimming cost V 4 bases and J 1 base, with 16 bases left between them. The length of the CDR3 is 16 residues. As DNA, the CDR3 is TGTGCCAGCAGCTCCCGGGACACCGACTTTAACTATGGCTACACCTTC. Residues: CASSSRDTDFNYGYTF.

The V gene is TRBV5-6, the J gene TRBJ2-7; 11 bases are shared with TRBD2. Germline CDR1 and CDR2: SGHDT and YYEEEE. CDR3 length: 15 residues. V shed 4 bases, J shed 5 bases, and the junction held 8 bases outside the gene matches. CDR3 protein: CASSIPTSGADEQYF. The CDR3 bases are TGTGCCAGCAGCATCCCGACTAGCGGGGCGGACGAGCAGTACTTC.

This clone was observed a handful of times. The chain has TRBV6-5 and TRBJ2-5, with TRBD1 matching 9 bases. The germline V gene encodes CDR1 MNHEY and CDR2 SVGAGI. V dropped 5 bases and J dropped 6; count of bases not matched to a gene: 4. CDR3 length: 13 residues. CDR3: CASSGTGYKTQYF. The CDR3 coding sequence is TGTGCCAGCAGTGGGACAGGGTATAAGACCCAGTACTTC.

The gene calls are TRBV6-1 and TRBJ1-1, with 9 bases lining up with TRBD1. Germline V lookup: CDR1 MNHNS, CDR2 SASEGT. This CDR3 is 14 amino acids long. V trimming: 4 bases; J trimming: 4 bases; junction bases outside the gene matches: 4. The CDR3 nucleotides read TGTGCCAGCAGTGCCGACAGGGGGTTCACTGAAGCTTTCTTT. Amino acids: CASSADRGFTEAFF.

The chain has TRBV7-2 and TRBJ2-2, with TRBD1 identical over 8 bases. The CDR3 runs to 14 residues. J was trimmed by 6 bases and V by 5 bases; bases with no gene match: 5. CDR1 and CDR2 from the germline V gene are SGHTA and FQGNSA. This chain's CDR3 is CASSPDRGSGELFF. CDR3 nucleotides: TGTGCCAGCAGCCCAGACAGGGGTTCCGGGGAGCTGTTTTTT.

V gene TRBV11-3 combines with J gene TRBJ2-1, with 9 positions matching TRBD2. The CDR3 has 16 amino acids. The trim removed 1 base at V and 6 bases at J, leaving 7 bases unmatched. Germline V gene lookup returns CDR1 SGHNT and CDR2 YENEEA. CDR3 sequence: CASSLAFAGGPNEQFF. DNA of the CDR3: TGTGCCAGCAGCTTAGCGTTTGCGGGGGGGCCCAATGAGCAGTTCTTC.

The genes are TRBV5-4 and TRBJ2-4; tentatively, D is TRBD1 (5 bases). The CDR3 runs to 13 residues. CDR1 and CDR2 (germline): SGHNT, YYREEE (reference sequence). Trimming removed 3 bases from V and 8 bases from J, with 12 bases in between. The CDR3 here is CASSSWGVDIQYF. The CDR3 DNA follows: TGTGCCAGCAGCTCGTGGGGCGTAGACATTCAGTACTTC.

The rearrangement joins TRBV6-1 to TRBJ1-6; the match to TRBD1 covers 9 bases. V lost 1 base to trimming and J lost 7 bases; unmatched junction nucleotides: 2. The CDR3 has 15 amino acids. Germline V gene data show CDR1 as MNHNS and CDR2 as SASEGT. For the CDR3, the DNA is TGTGCCAGCAGTGAAGTGGGGACAGGGAATTCACCCCTCCACTTT. It yields the protein CASSEVGTGNSPLHF.

The gene calls are TRBV27 and TRBJ2-1, with 14 bases that match TRBD2. The CDR3 has 16 amino acids. V lost 0 bases, J lost 7 bases, and 2 bases stayed unmatched. Germline V lookup: CDR1 MNHEY, CDR2 SMNVEV (reference sequence). The CDR3 sequence is CASSLSRTSGGNEQFF. Written as DNA, the CDR3 is TGTGCCAGCAGTTTATCGCGGACTAGCGGGGGGAATGAGCAGTTCTTC.

This chain joins TRBV7-3 and TRBJ2-1; 9 bases match TRBD2. Germline V gene sequence: CDR1 SGHTA, CDR2 FQGTGA. V trimming: 2 bases; J trimming: 10 bases; junction bases outside the gene matches: 15. The CDR3 has 17 residues. The CDR3 DNA reads as TGTGCCAGCAGCTTATTAGCGGCGGGAGGGCCGGGTGGGGAGCAGTTCTTC. Protein sequence: CASSLLAAGGPGGEQFF.

This clone was picked up a small number of times. J is TRBJ2-3 and V is TRBV7-9; 11 bases align to TRBD2. This CDR3 spans 18 amino acids. Germline-derived CDR1 and CDR2 are SEHNR and FQNEAQ (reference sequence). With 3 bases clipped from V and 5 bases from J, the junction kept 13 bases outside the gene matches. CDR3 bases: TGTGCCAGCAGCTTCGGGCAGGGACTAGCGGACCTTGTAGATACGCAGTATTTT. Translation gives CASSFGQGLADLVDTQYF.

The rearrangement uses TRBV5-1 and TRBJ2-7, with TRBD1 matching over 9 bases. The CDR3 contains 14 residues. The germline V gene has CDR1 SGHRS and CDR2 YFSETQ. The V segment lost 4 bases and the J segment 3 bases; nucleotides outside the gene matches: 5. The DNA of the CDR3 is TGCGCCAGCAGCGGGTCGGGACAGGGCTACGAGCAGTACTTC. It codes for CASSGSGQGYEQYF. Filled out from reference TRBV5-1 and TRBJ2-7, the complete variable domain reads KAGVTQTPRYLIKTRGQQVTLSCSPISGHRSVSWYQQTPGQGLQFLFEYFSETQRNKGNFPGRFSGRQFSNSRSEMNVSTLELGDSALYLCASSGSGQGYEQYFGPGTRLTVT.

The rearrangement uses TRBV29-1 and TRBJ2-3, with TRBD2 matching over 10 bases. The V gene's germline CDR1 is SQVTM and CDR2 ANQGSEA. CDR3 length: 16 residues. V dropped 7 bases and J dropped 0; count of bases not matched to a gene: 10. The CDR3 loop is CSGRGLAMTSTDTQYF. CDR3 DNA sequence: TGCAGCGGAAGGGGACTAGCGATGACTAGCACAGATACGCAGTATTTT.

The J gene is TRBJ2-2, the V gene TRBV29-1; no definite D call. CDR3 length equals 14 residues. Germline V lookup: CDR1 SQVTM, CDR2 ANQGSEA. The V gene lost 5 bases and the J gene lost 2 bases, with 12 bases spanning the gap. The CDR3 nucleotides read TGCAGCGTTATAGGCGGCCCAAACACCGGGGAGCTGTTTTTT. Translating gives CSVIGGPNTGELFF.

This chain links TRBV7-9 with TRBJ2-5; 8 bases are shared with TRBD2. CDR3 length: 14 amino acids. Losses at the gene ends were 1 base for V and 7 bases for J; bases not matched to a gene: 5. Germline V gene lookup returns CDR1 SEHNR and CDR2 FQNEAQ (reference sequence). The CDR3 region has the DNA TGTGCCAGCAGCTTAGACCAGCGGGAGAGGACCCAGTACTTC. Translated: CASSLDQRERTQYF.

DNA for the CDR3: TGTGCCAGTAGTACGGGACAGTCGTACATGAACACTGAAGCTTTCTTT. As protein: CASSTGQSYMNTEAFF. The V gene is TRBV19, the J gene TRBJ1-1, with 7 positions matching TRBD1. The CDR3 spans 16 residues. CDR1 is LNHDA and CDR2 is SQIVND in the germline V gene (reference sequence). The J segment lost 0 bases and the V segment lost 4 bases, leaving 8 bases of the junction unmatched.

This rearrangement joins TRBV30 to TRBJ2-1; 13 positions agree with TRBD2. This CDR3 spans 13 amino acids. The germline gives CDR1 GTSNPN, CDR2 SVGIG (reference sequence). V was clipped by 3 bases and J by 7 bases; unmatched bases: 0. CDR3 sequence: CAWRGLAGNEQFF. The CDR3 DNA reads as TGTGCCTGGAGGGGACTAGCGGGGAATGAGCAGTTCTTC.

This rearrangement joins TRBV2 to TRBJ1-4, with TRBD1 matching 9 bases. Germline assignment: CDR1 SNHLY and CDR2 FYNNEI. With V trimmed by 5 bases and J by 4 bases, 8 bases remained unmatched. This CDR3 has 16 amino acids. Here the CDR3 DNA reads TGTGCCAGCAGTCACAAGGACAGGGGAGGTAATGAAAAACTGTTTTTT. It encodes CASSHKDRGGNEKLFF.

This clone has a handful of counts. A clone one base away is much larger, so this may be a read error. This CDR3 is also generated by other DNA sequences in the sample. The chain employs TRBV2 and TRBJ2-3; 7 bases line up with TRBD2. Germline lookup yields CDR1 SNHLY and CDR2 FYNNEI. This CDR3 contains 16 residues. CDR3 protein: CASTRTLATSTDTQYF. CDR3 DNA sequence: TGTGCCAGCACCCGGACTCTAGCGACTAGCACCGATACGCAGTATTTT.

To note about this clone: Since a far larger clone is one base different, this is likely a read error. The chain is built from TRBV12-5 and TRBJ2-1, with TRBD2 identical over 7 bases. The CDR3 loop spans 18 amino acids. V shed 3 bases and J 3 bases; nucleotides not matched to a gene: 14. Germline V gene lookup returns CDR1 LGHNT and CDR2 FRNRAP. The CDR3 nucleotides read TGTGCTAGTGGTTTACCCAGTTCCCCCGGGGGGTACTACAATGAGCAGTTCTTC. Protein sequence: CASGLPSSPGGYYNEQFF. The entire variable domain, with the rest obtained from reference TRBV12-5 and TRBJ2-1, is as follows: DARVTQTPRHKVTEMGQEVTMRCQPILGHNTVFWYRQTMMQGLELLAYFRNRAPLDDSGMPKDRFSAEMPDATLATLKIQPSEPRDSAVYFCASGLPSSPGGYYNEQFFGPGTRLTVL.

This clone is medium-sized in the sample. Other DNA sequences from this sample encode an identical CDR3 as well. V gene TRBV30 combines with J gene TRBJ1-5; the match to TRBD1 covers 8 bases. Germline lookup yields CDR1 GTSNPN and CDR2 SVGIG (reference sequence). The CDR3 consists of 16 residues. V shed 2 bases and J 6 bases; nucleotides not matched to a gene: 12. CDR3 region: CAWSLRTGHLPQPQHF. The CDR3 DNA sequence: TGTGCCTGGAGTTTGAGGACAGGGCACCTTCCTCAGCCCCAGCATTTT.

In DNA, the CDR3 is TGTGCCAGCAGCACGACCGGGACAGGGGGCAATCAGCCCCAGCATTTT. It is translated as CASSTTGTGGNQPQHF. V gene TRBV5-6 combines with J gene TRBJ1-5, with 10 bases lining up with TRBD1. Germline CDR1 SGHDT, CDR2 YYEEEE. The trim removed 4 bases at V and 2 bases at J, leaving 6 bases unmatched. The CDR3 totals 16 residues.

The rearrangement joins TRBV19 to TRBJ1-5; 7 nucleotides line up with TRBD1. V shed 6 bases, J shed 5 bases, and the junction held 7 bases outside the gene matches. Looked up from germline, CDR1 is LNHDA and CDR2 is SQIVND (reference sequence). The CDR3 spans 14 residues. The CDR3 sequence: CASRKGANDQPQHF. CDR3 nucleotide sequence: TGTGCCAGTAGAAAGGGGGCGAACGATCAGCCCCAGCATTTT.

This sequence joins TRBV7-9 and TRBJ1-1; D remains ambiguous. The CDR3 is 12 residues long. Trimming pared 7 bases from V and 2 bases from J, leaving 8 bases between. Germline values: CDR1 SEHNR, CDR2 FQNEAQ (reference sequence). CDR3 sequence: CASMRVNTEAFF. CDR3 sequence (DNA): TGTGCCAGCATGAGGGTTAACACTGAAGCTTTCTTT.

The chain recombines TRBV11-2 with TRBJ1-6, with D uncertain. The CDR3 length is 15 residues. The germline V gene encodes CDR1 SGHAT and CDR2 FQNNGV. V was clipped by 2 bases and J by 5 bases, with 10 bases between them. This CDR3 is CASSLSGFDNSPLHF. DNA for the CDR3: TGTGCCAGCAGCTTATCGGGGTTTGATAATTCACCCCTCCACTTT.